Listed below are T cell receptor beta chains from one sample, sequenced in a study of metastatic and nonmetastatic thyroid tumors. TCRdb re-clonotyped the PCR reads via MiXCR. Seen here are around 40,000 clones, around 26% observed once, and the top ten hold nearly 10%. Sequences were obtained from blood. The source is a female donor with papillary thyroid cancer or a benign thyroid nodule (not recorded which). Some clones in this sample may be carry-over from other donors' samples. Both conserved end residues are part of each CDR3. The D gene is left open where the match is weak. Not every row has a clone size; where given, it reads once, few, many or a size class.

CDR3 DNA,CDR3 protein,D gene,J gene,V gene,clone size
TGTGCCAGCAGCTCCTGGAGGGGACAGGGGACTGAAGCTTTCTTT,CASSSWRGQGTEAFF,TRBD1,TRBJ1-1,TRBV11-2,many
TGTGCCAGTAGACAGGACAGAGTTTCGGGTCAGCCCCAGCATTTT,CASRQDRVSGQPQHF,.,TRBJ1-5,TRBV19,.
TGCGCCAGCAGCTTGGGCGGGAGCCTCGCCTACAATGAGCAGTTCTTC,CASSLGGSLAYNEQFF,TRBD2,TRBJ2-1,TRBV5-1,.
TGTGCCAGCAGCCTCTCAAACACTGAAGCTTTCTTT,CASSLSNTEAFF,.,TRBJ1-1,TRBV6-1,.
TGCGCCAGCAGCCAAGATCCCTCTAGCGGGAGGACAGATACGCAGTATTTT,CASSQDPSSGRTDTQYF,TRBD2,TRBJ2-3,TRBV4-1,.
TGCGCCAGCAGCCCAACAGGGGATGGGGCCAACGTCCTGACTTTC,CASSPTGDGANVLTF,TRBD1,TRBJ2-6,TRBV5-1,.
TGTGCCAGCTCACCTCGGGGGCGGGACGAGCAGTACTTC,CASSPRGRDEQYF,.,TRBJ2-7,TRBV18,.
TGCAGTGCTGCCTCCCAACAGGGTAACGAGCAGTACTTC,CSAASQQGNEQYF,.,TRBJ2-7,TRBV20-1,few
TGTGCCTGGAGTGTACCTGGGTTTGGAAACACCATATATTTT,CAWSVPGFGNTIYF,.,TRBJ1-3,TRBV30,.
TGTGCCAGCAGCTTAGGACAGGGGGTCGATGGCTACACCTTC,CASSLGQGVDGYTF,TRBD1,TRBJ1-2,TRBV11-1,.
TGTGCCAGCAGCTTAGTTTCGGTGTTTGAGCAGTTCTTC,CASSLVSVFEQFF,.,TRBJ2-1,TRBV7-9,.
TGCGCCAGCAGCCCACAACTAGCGGGAGATGATGAGCAGTTCTTC,CASSPQLAGDDEQFF,TRBD2,TRBJ2-1,TRBV4-1,many
TGTGCCAGCAGTTTAGGGACGTCGGGTGGCTACACCTTC,CASSLGTSGGYTF,.,TRBJ1-2,TRBV12-3/TRBV12-4,.
TGTGCCAGCAGCGGGCCACGGCAAGAGACCCAGTACTTC,CASSGPRQETQYF,.,TRBJ2-5,TRBV9,once
TGTGCCAGCAGTTTATGGAGCCGGGACAGGGGCCCCGGGACGCAGTATTTT,CASSLWSRDRGPGTQYF,TRBD1,TRBJ2-3,TRBV28,many
TGTGAAAGAACCCTCAACTACGAGCAGTACTTC,CERTLNYEQYF,.,TRBJ2-7,TRBV28,.
TGTGCCAGCAGGTTAGGCACTAATTCACCCCTCCACTTT,CASRLGTNSPLHF,.,TRBJ1-6,TRBV25-1,many
TGTGCCAGCAGCCCCTCGGGACAGACCGGCTACGAGCAGTACTTC,CASSPSGQTGYEQYF,TRBD1,TRBJ2-7,TRBV7-3,many
TGCGCCAGCAGAGGCGGGACAGGCAAATACTACGAGCAGAACTTC,CASRGGTGKYYEQNF,TRBD1,TRBJ2-7,TRBV10-2,.
TGCAGTGCTAGAGTTCCCCCGGGGCGTGGCTCCTACAATGAGCAGTTCTTC,CSARVPPGRGSYNEQFF,.,TRBJ2-1,TRBV20-1,.
TGTGCCAGCAGTTTATCCGGTCAGCTCGAGCATTTT,CASSLSGQLEHF,.,TRBJ1-5,TRBV28,.
TGTGCCTTTAGTTACCGGGGCAATCAGCCCCAGCATTTT,CAFSYRGNQPQHF,.,TRBJ1-5,TRBV30,.
TGCAGTGCTACTATCCCTAACTCGCGGGGCACAGATACGCAGTATTTT,CSATIPNSRGTDTQYF,.,TRBJ2-3,TRBV20-1,many
TGTGCCAGCAGTTACCGGGACATGCTCAATGAGCAGTTCTTC,CASSYRDMLNEQFF,.,TRBJ2-1,TRBV28,few
TGTGCCAGCCACCAAACCCCCGGGAGCACAGATACGCAGTATTTT,CASHQTPGSTDTQYF,.,TRBJ2-3,TRBV2,many
TGTGCCAGCAGCTCTGGTCAGGGCGGGAGCTCCTACAATGAGCAGTTCTTC,CASSSGQGGSSYNEQFF,TRBD2,TRBJ2-1,TRBV7-6,.
TGTGCCAGTAGTTATAGCGGGACGAACACCGGGGAGCTGTTTTTT,CASSYSGTNTGELFF,TRBD2,TRBJ2-2,TRBV19,many
TGTGCCAGTTTTGGCAGGGGGCGTGAAAAACTGTTTTTT,CASFGRGREKLFF,TRBD1,TRBJ1-4,TRBV28,few
TGTGCCACCAGTGATTATCGCGGCGCTGGGGCCAACGTCCTGACTTTC,CATSDYRGAGANVLTF,.,TRBJ2-6,TRBV24-1,.
TGTGCCAGCAGCCAAGAGCCCTCCGGGACAGGTATCTATGGCTACACCTTC,CASSQEPSGTGIYGYTF,TRBD1,TRBJ1-2,TRBV4-2,.
TGCGCCAGCAGCTTGTGGGTCCCGAACACTGAAGCTTTCTTT,CASSLWVPNTEAFF,.,TRBJ1-1,TRBV5-1,.
TGTGCCAGCAGTTTGGGGCAGGGAGACTATGGCTACACCTTC,CASSLGQGDYGYTF,.,TRBJ1-2,TRBV28,medium-sized
TGTGCTAGCAGCTTAGCGGGAGGGCCACACAACATTCAGTACTTC,CASSLAGGPHNIQYF,TRBD2,TRBJ2-4,TRBV5-4,.
TGTGCCAGCAGCTCATACGGGACAGCGGGAGATACGCAGTATTTT,CASSSYGTAGDTQYF,.,TRBJ2-3,TRBV7-2,many
TGTGCCAGCATTCCCCGGGCGTATGAGCAGTTCTTC,CASIPRAYEQFF,.,TRBJ2-1,TRBV6-1,few
TGTGCCAGCAGCTTTTGGGGGAGGGACTATGGCTACACCTTC,CASSFWGRDYGYTF,.,TRBJ1-2,TRBV5-5,many
TGTGCCAGCAGTGAAACGCGCCTAACCTACACCTTC,CASSETRLTYTF,.,TRBJ1-2,TRBV28,many
TGTGCCAGCAGTTTAGGGACTAGCGGTACTACAGATACGCAGTATTTT,CASSLGTSGTTDTQYF,TRBD2,TRBJ2-3,TRBV27,.
TGTGCCAGCAGTCAGCTTGCCCCAGGTATTGGGTATGGCTACACCTTC,CASSQLAPGIGYGYTF,.,TRBJ1-2,TRBV6-1,.
TGTGCCAGCAGTTACGGGGTCACGGGCACGCAGTATTTT,CASSYGVTGTQYF,.,TRBJ2-3,TRBV6-2/TRBV6-3,many
TGTGCCAGCAGCCAAGGTTCGGGGGGGGATGGCTACACCTTC,CASSQGSGGDGYTF,.,TRBJ1-2,TRBV4-2,.
TGTGCCAGCAGTTACGATGTTGAAAAACTGTTTTTT,CASSYDVEKLFF,.,TRBJ1-4,TRBV6-2/TRBV6-3,many
TGTGCCAGCAGACAACAGGGGGCGCGAGGCACAGATACGCAGTATTTT,CASRQQGARGTDTQYF,TRBD1,TRBJ2-3,TRBV6-2/TRBV6-3,few
TGTGCCAGCGGCTTAGCGGGACACCACGAGCAGTACTTC,CASGLAGHHEQYF,TRBD2,TRBJ2-7,TRBV7-2,.
TGCGCCAGCAGCTTGGAGATAGGGGGGCTCTCCCCCGTGGATCTGTTTTTT,CASSLEIGGLSPVDLFF,.,TRBJ2-2,TRBV5-1,.
TGCAGTTCTGGACAGATATCTTCCTTTAGCAATCAGCCCCAGCATTTT,CSSGQISSFSNQPQHF,.,TRBJ1-5,TRBV20-1,.
TGTGCCAGCCATTCCGGGGGAGGCCCAGATACGCAGTATTTT,CASHSGGGPDTQYF,.,TRBJ2-3,TRBV27,many
TGTGCCAGCAGCCCAGACCGCTTCCGCTACGAGCAGTACTTC,CASSPDRFRYEQYF,.,TRBJ2-7,TRBV7-2,.
TGTGCCAGCTCACCACCGGGACAGGGTGGAGAGACCCAGTACTTC,CASSPPGQGGETQYF,TRBD1,TRBJ2-5,TRBV18,many
TGTGCCAGCAGCCCGTGGGACTCCTACCAAGAGACCCAGTACTTC,CASSPWDSYQETQYF,.,TRBJ2-5,TRBV7-9,many